This T cell receptor beta chain was documented in a study of response to subunit inactivated influenza vaccine. Broader study findings: The authors suggested that every seasonal influenza vaccination recruits few new T cells.

MiXCR, run by TCRdb on the RT-PCR reads, gives a single entry per CDR3 protein. This sample yields about 520,000 distinct CDR3 sequences, of which about 7.2% are seen a single time; around 13% belongs to the top ten. This clonotype has ten or more counts. What it recognizes is unknown. The sequenced sample was PBMCs from blood, obtained roughly 24 months after vaccination. This receptor was identified in a man aged 50 to 69 who received an inactivated influenza vaccine.

Here the CDR3 DNA reads TGCGCCAGCAGCCAAGGCCAGGAGCGGAACACTGAAGCTTTCTTT. Residues: CASSQGQERNTEAFF. The gene calls are TRBV4-3 and TRBJ1-1, with no clear D. Per the germline V gene, CDR1 is LGHNA and CDR2 is YSLEER. V was cut by 1 base and J by 1 base, with 10 bases left in between. The CDR3 has 15 residues.